The source of this TCR beta chain is a study of T cells in Graves' hyperthyroidism and ophthalmopathy. The investigators amplified TCR beta CDR3 regions from RNA transcripts. The study used the HTBI primer set for a first-round RT-PCR of the TCR CDR3. MiXCR, run by TCRdb on the multiplex PCR reads, gives a single entry per CDR3 protein. The sample shows 400,000 to 500,000 distinct CDR3 sequences, 13% to 15% of them seen only once. Only a few counts were recorded for this clonotype. This CDR3 has 15 residues. Germline lookup yields CDR1 SGHDT and CDR2 YYEEEE. With V trimmed by 0 bases and J by 1 base, 3 bases remained unmatched.

The TCR originated in a young woman with Graves' hyperthyroidism. Sequenced material: blood. The V gene is TRBV5-6, the J gene TRBJ2-5, with 7 positions matching TRBD2. The CDR3 is CASSLVGGSQETQYF. Written as DNA, the CDR3 is TGTGCCAGCAGCTTGGTCGGGGGGTCCCAAGAGACCCAGTACTTC.